This T cell receptor beta chain appears in the sequencing data of a study of graft-versus-host responses after intestinal transplantation. Study-level information: Recipients received multivisceral, liver-intestinal, or isolated intestinal transplants. Overall study findings and caveats: Early after transplant, HvG clones declined as circulating GvH clones peaked.

TCRdb's table, derived via immunoSEQ multiplex PCR, lists solely in-frame clones and lacks some. The data contain more than 95,000 clones, 93% of them singletons. CDR1 is MNHEY and CDR2 is SMNVEV in the germline V gene (reference sequence). The CDR3 contains 12 residues. The ends were cut back, 4 bases at V and 6 bases at J, with 9 bases in the middle. Notes on this clone: The antigen is not known.

V usage is TRBV27 and J usage is TRBJ1-1; D gene uncertain. Specimen: unstimulated CD8+ T cells sorted from spleen or lymph node cells, collected before intestinal transplant. The source is a human donor who received an intestinal transplant. This chain's CDR3 is CASSSLAAEAFF. DNA of the CDR3: TGTGCCAGCAGTTCCCTGGCGGCTGAAGCTTTCTTT.